A single T cell receptor (beta chain) is shown here with its context. Its antigen is currently unknown. This entry comes from a study of T cell responses to AZD1222 COVID-19 vaccine. Study-wide results and caveats: There were mostly white British donors and more females than males, and clonal diversity was possibly underestimated. Spike-specific TCRs gained breadth and depth after people received two AZD1222 doses.

CDR3 length: 11 amino acids. CDR1 and CDR2 from the germline V gene are SGHNT and YYREEE (reference sequence). V was shortened by 4 bases and J by 5 bases, with 5 bases between the two germline ends. TCRdb's table, derived via immunoSEQ multiplex PCR, lists solely in-frame clones and lacks some. This sample has 110,000 to 150,000 clones; 85% to 90% occur once, and the top ten carry 1.6%. The origin of this receptor is an adult in good health. This chain joins TRBV5-4 and TRBJ2-3, with D unclear. Sequenced material: peripheral blood, taken on day 0 of AZD1222 vaccination. The CDR3 DNA is TGTGCCAGCAGCACACGAGATACGCAGTATTTT. The encoded protein is CASSTRDTQYF.